Below are 30 T cell receptor beta chains sequenced from a single sample in a study of a mutant IDH1 vaccine in newly diagnosed glioma (dated by TCRdb to about 2021). These TCRs' antigens remain unknown. Taken with the paper, the label for time point translates to: week 5, during vaccination. Every vaccine dose consisted of 300 ug of a 20-mer mutant IDH1 peptide in Montanide, administered subcutaneously together with topical imiquimod. Libraries were prepared through the immunoSEQ multiplex PCR assay. TCRdb limited this immuneACCESS table to in-frame rearrangements with V and J called. A share of clones is missing; checked studies link under half to unresolved V genes, and the rest is unexplained. This sample has 35,000 to 45,000 clones in its table, and roughly 90% of those were observed once. The ten largest clonotypes hold about 2.4% of the sample. Material: PBMCs, obtained from a glioma patient whose treatment included an IDH1 peptide vaccine. Receptors originate from a middle-aged man with glioma.

This chain connects TRBV5-1 to TRBJ1-2, with D unresolved. Germline V gene lookup returns CDR1 SGHRS and CDR2 YFSETQ. V lost 1 base and J lost 4, with 17 bases in between. CDR3 length: 16 amino acids. The CDR3 DNA sequence: TGCGCCAGCAGCTTGTCCCCCCCGGGCGGCGGCTATGGCTACACCTTC. It translates to CASSLSPPGGGYGYTF.

For the CDR3, the DNA is TGTGCCAGCAGCTTAACAGGAGACAGGGCCTATGGCTACACCTTC. It specifies CASSLTGDRAYGYTF. V gene TRBV7-3 combines with J gene TRBJ1-2; 7 nucleotides line up with TRBD1. The junction had 5 bases not matched to a gene; V was cut back by 0 bases and J by 4 bases. Germline CDR1 is SGHTA and CDR2 is FQGTGA. The CDR3 sequence is 15 residues long.

The rearrangement uses TRBV19 and TRBJ2-2, with D tentatively TRBD1 (6 bases). The CDR3 has 14 residues. V was pared by 1 base and J by 7 bases, with 10 bases between. The V gene's germline CDR1 is LNHDA and CDR2 SQIVND (reference sequence). CDR3: CASSIGGGIGELFF. CDR3 coding DNA: TGTGCCAGTAGTATAGGAGGGGGAATCGGGGAGCTGTTTTTT.

V gene TRBV15 combines with J gene TRBJ1-1; D is unclear. V was trimmed by 7 bases and J by 1 base, leaving 10 bases between them. The CDR3 length is 13 residues. Germline V CDR1 and CDR2: LNHNV, YYDKDF (reference sequence). The CDR3 reads CATTEVGNTEAFF. The CDR3, as DNA: TGTGCCACCACCGAGGTTGGGAACACTGAAGCTTTCTTT.

The V and J genes are TRBV7-9 and TRBJ1-4; 8 nucleotides agree with TRBD1. Per germline, CDR1 SEHNR and CDR2 FQNEAQ (reference sequence). V lost 4 bases and J lost 4; bases outside the gene matches: 5. The CDR3 loop spans 15 amino acids. CDR3 bases: TGTGCCAGCAGCTCAGGACAGGGTGATAATGAAAAACTGTTTTTT. Amino acid sequence: CASSSGQGDNEKLFF.

The chain couples TRBV7-2 to TRBJ2-5; D may be TRBD2 (7 bases). The ends were cut back, 5 bases at V and 6 bases at J, with 16 bases in the middle. The V gene's germline CDR1 is SGHTA and CDR2 FQGNSA. CDR3 length: 14 amino acids. CDR3 sequence: CASSPIIGGQTQYF. The CDR3, as DNA: TGTGCCAGCAGCCCTATAATCGGGGGGCAGACCCAGTACTTC.

The rearrangement links TRBV7-2 to TRBJ2-7, with a weak D call TRBD1 (5 bases). Per germline, CDR1 SGHTA and CDR2 FQGNSA. The CDR3 spans 14 residues. With 2 bases removed from V and 4 bases from J, the gap between germline ends came to 12 bases. CDR3 bases: TGTGCCAGCAGCTTAACCAGGGTCGGTTACGAGCAGTACTTC. This gives the protein CASSLTRVGYEQYF.

This chain joins TRBV30 and TRBJ1-2; no reliable D call. The CDR3 extends over 15 amino acids. Per the germline V gene, CDR1 is GTSNPN and CDR2 is SVGIG (reference sequence). V was cut by 0 bases and J by 0 bases, with 11 bases left in between. Here the CDR3 DNA reads TGTGCCTGGAGTGTAAGCGGGTTATCTAACTATGGCTACACCTTC. Translating gives CAWSVSGLSNYGYTF.

The V gene is TRBV30, the J gene TRBJ2-2; 8 bases fit TRBD1. The CDR3 consists of 15 residues. V shed 2 bases, J shed 4 bases, and the junction held 6 bases outside the gene matches. Germline-derived CDR1 and CDR2 are GTSNPN and SVGIG (reference sequence). The DNA for the CDR3 is TGTGCCTGGAGTCCCGGACAGGGTTCCACCGGGGAGCTGTTTTTT. It yields the protein CAWSPGQGSTGELFF.

This clone was observed a handful of times. This chain's CDR3 is CASKRDRGEETQYF. The CDR3 DNA reads as TGTGCCAGCAAACGAGACAGGGGGGAAGAGACCCAGTACTTC. This chain links TRBV6-1 with TRBJ2-5, with 9 nucleotides matching TRBD1. Trimming removed 7 bases from V and 3 bases from J; junction bases left unmatched: 6. Germline V gives CDR1 MNHNS, CDR2 SASEGT. The CDR3 length is 14 residues.

The V call is TRBV6-5, the J call TRBJ1-6; 11 bases are a match to TRBD1. With V trimmed by 8 bases and J by 10 bases, 10 bases remained unmatched. This CDR3 comprises 15 residues. CDR1 and CDR2 from the germline V gene are MNHEY and SVGAGI. CDR3 protein: CASGRTGGKGSPLHF. For the CDR3, the DNA is TGTGCCAGCGGGCGGACAGGGGGCAAGGGATCACCCCTCCACTTT.

The rearrangement links TRBV15 to TRBJ1-2, with no clear D. The CDR3 length is 14 residues. Trimming pared 2 bases from V and 4 bases from J, leaving 11 bases between. Germline V gene lookup returns CDR1 LNHNV and CDR2 YYDKDF (reference sequence). The CDR3 loop is CATSRSLEIYGYTF. The CDR3 DNA sequence: TGTGCCACCAGCAGATCCTTGGAGATCTATGGCTACACCTTC.

The V and J genes are TRBV28 and TRBJ2-7; D is perhaps TRBD1 or TRBD2 (5 bases each). The germline V and J ends were trimmed by 10 bases and 12 bases, with 19 bases remaining between them. The CDR3 loop spans 11 amino acids. Germline CDR1 reads MDHEN; CDR2 reads SYDVKM. CDR3 sequence (DNA): TGTGCCACCCTGAGGGGCTGGGTGCGGTACTTC. As protein: CATLRGWVRYF.

V is TRBV18 and J is TRBJ2-7; maybe TRBD2 (5 bases). Per germline, CDR1 KGHSH and CDR2 LQKENI. Trimming took off 0 bases at V and 0 bases at J, with 9 bases between the two ends. The CDR3 runs 15 residues. DNA for the CDR3: TGTGCCAGCTCACCACCGTTAGGGAGCTCCTACGAGCAGTACTTC. Translation gives CASSPPLGSSYEQYF.

The chain carries TRBV2 and TRBJ1-1; D is possibly TRBD1 (6 bases). Germline V lookup: CDR1 SNHLY, CDR2 FYNNEI. With 7 bases removed from V and 14 bases from J, the gap between germline ends came to 23 bases. This CDR3 spans 13 amino acids. DNA for the CDR3: TGTGCCAGCACCCCGGGACCAGGGGCCCCCCTCTTCTTT. It is translated as CASTPGPGAPLFF. The variable domain in full, with the rest retrieved from reference TRBV2 and TRBJ1-1, is EPEVTQTPSHQVTQMGQEVILRCVPISNHLYFYWYRQILGQKVEFLVSFYNNEISEKSEIFDDQFSVERPDGSNFTLKIRSTKLEDSAMYFCASTPGPGAPLFFGQGTRLTVV.

The J gene is TRBJ2-7, the V gene TRBV5-1, with 15 bases matching TRBD2. Losses at the gene ends were 2 bases for V and 0 bases for J; bases not matched to a gene: 6. CDR1 SGHRS and CDR2 YFSETQ come from the germline V gene. The CDR3 runs 18 residues. Written as DNA, the CDR3 is TGCGCCAGCAGCTTACCGGGACTAGCGGGAGGCTTCTCCTACGAGCAGTACTTC. Protein sequence: CASSLPGLAGGFSYEQYF.

The chain couples TRBV7-9 to TRBJ1-2; TRBD1 matches 8 bases. This CDR3 contains 14 residues. CDR1 is SEHNR, CDR2 FQNEAQ, per germline (reference sequence). J lost 7 bases, V lost 5 bases, and 9 bases had no gene match. CDR3 sequence reads: CASSPPPGGPGYTF. The CDR3 nucleotides are TGTGCCAGCAGCCCACCCCCAGGGGGCCCTGGCTACACCTTC.

The chain links TRBV9 to TRBJ1-6; 7 bases align to TRBD1. Losses at the gene ends were 3 bases for V and 11 bases for J; bases not matched to a gene: 11. The CDR3 sequence is 15 residues long. CDR1 SGDLS and CDR2 YYNGEE come from the germline V gene. CDR3 loop: CASSAHRGLATPLHF. CDR3 DNA sequence: TGTGCCAGCAGCGCACACAGGGGACTGGCGACACCCCTCCACTTT. Together with reference TRBV9 and TRBJ1-6, the CDR3 gives the full variable domain: DSGVTQTPKHLITATGQRVTLRCSPRSGDLSVYWYQQSLDQGLQFLIQYYNGEERAKGNILERFSAQQFPDLHSELNLSSLELGDSALYFCASSAHRGLATPLHFGNGTRLTVT.

The rearrangement joins TRBV6-1 to TRBJ1-6, with D unresolved. This CDR3 is built from 15 residues. CDR1 is MNHNS, CDR2 SASEGT, per germline. The V and J ends lost 8 bases and 3 bases respectively, with 14 bases between them. CDR3 loop: CASLPSENYNSPLHF. CDR3 coding DNA: TGTGCCAGCCTCCCCTCAGAGAACTATAATTCACCCCTCCACTTT.

The chain uses TRBV5-1 and TRBJ2-2, with 7 bases aligning to TRBD1. There are 15 residues in the CDR3. Germline V gene lookup returns CDR1 SGHRS and CDR2 YFSETQ. Trimming took 4 bases from V and 1 from J; bases not matched to a gene: 4. The CDR3 here is CASSAGTVNTGELFF. CDR3 DNA sequence: TGCGCCAGCAGCGCAGGGACAGTGAACACCGGGGAGCTGTTTTTT.

V and J are TRBV19 and TRBJ2-6; TRBD1 matches 7 bases. The CDR3 consists of 17 residues. Germline-derived CDR1 and CDR2 are LNHDA and SQIVND (reference sequence). Unmatched junction bases numbered 7, after V lost 5 bases and J lost 0 bases. Here the CDR3 DNA reads TGTGCCAGTAGTGTCCAGGGACAGCTCTCTGGGGCCAACGTCCTGACTTTC. Its translation is CASSVQGQLSGANVLTF.

The sample holds a few counts of this clone. The V and J genes are TRBV29-1 and TRBJ1-2, with D unclear. Germline V lookup: CDR1 SQVTM, CDR2 ANQGSEA. Trimming removed 7 bases from V and 8 bases from J, with 17 bases in between. The CDR3 contains 12 residues. Here the CDR3 DNA reads TGCAGCGCCCCCGTGCGGAGCCACGGCTACACCTTC. The encoded protein is CSAPVRSHGYTF.

This clone showed up just a few times. This rearrangement joins TRBV15 to TRBJ1-2; 10 bases match TRBD1. The CDR3 is made up of 15 amino acids. V gave up 2 bases and J gave up 3 bases; unmatched junction bases: 3. Germline CDR1 and CDR2: LNHNV and YYDKDF (reference sequence). DNA for the CDR3: TGTGCCACCAGCAGACAGGGGACAGGGGACTATGGCTACACCTTC. Translation gives CATSRQGTGDYGYTF.

The chain joins TRBV25-1 to TRBJ2-7; unclear D gene. Germline assignment: CDR1 MGHDK and CDR2 SYGVNS. The ends were cut back, 0 bases at V and 2 bases at J, with 5 bases in the middle. This CDR3 spans 13 amino acids. In nucleotides, the CDR3 is TGTGCCAGCAGTGAATATGCAACCTACGAGCAGTACTTC. It yields the protein CASSEYATYEQYF.

The CDR3, as DNA: TGTGCCTGGAGTGGGCTCATAGGTGAGCAGTTCTTC. Residues: CAWSGLIGEQFF. The rearrangement joins TRBV30 to TRBJ2-1; the D is unclear. Per germline, CDR1 GTSNPN and CDR2 SVGIG (reference sequence). Trimming cost V 1 base and J 9 bases, with 10 bases left between them. The CDR3 consists of 12 residues.

The V gene is TRBV11-3, the J gene TRBJ2-5, with 7 nucleotides matching TRBD2. Germline CDR1 reads SGHNT; CDR2 reads YENEEA. Trimming removed 5 bases from V and 1 base from J; junction bases left unmatched: 4. CDR3 length: 14 residues. CDR3 bases: TGTGCCAGCAGCCCCCGGGGGGTCCAAGAGACCCAGTACTTC. It yields the protein CASSPRGVQETQYF.

This clone has a handful of counts. CDR3 DNA: TGTGCCAGCAGCTTCCGGGCCACTGAAGCTTTCTTT. This sequence encodes CASSFRATEAFF. V and J are TRBV5-6 and TRBJ1-1, with unresolved D. Germline CDR1 and CDR2: SGHDT and YYEEEE. This CDR3 contains 12 residues. V gave up 2 bases and J gave up 4 bases, with 6 bases separating them.

The chain links TRBV4-3 to TRBJ2-1; 8 positions match TRBD2. Germline V gives CDR1 LGHNA, CDR2 YSLEER. V shed 3 bases and J 1 base; nucleotides not matched to a gene: 14. The CDR3 runs 19 residues. The CDR3 DNA follows: TGCGCCAGCAGCCATTTCACCCGGGGGGGGGACTCTTCCTACAATGAGCAGTTCTTC. Its protein is CASSHFTRGGDSSYNEQFF.

The chain's CDR3 is CASSSYRSDGYTF. CDR3 bases: TGTGCCAGCAGTTCCTACAGATCGGATGGCTACACCTTC. The genes are TRBV27 and TRBJ1-2; D gene unclear. Germline CDR1 MNHEY, CDR2 SMNVEV (reference sequence). The CDR3 spans 13 residues. V shed 4 bases and J shed 6 bases, with 12 bases lying between them.

This clone has only one observation. The chain couples TRBV18 to TRBJ2-7; D possibly corresponds to TRBD2 (5 bases). V was clipped by 1 base and J by 0 bases, with 7 bases between them. CDR1 is KGHSH, CDR2 LQKENI, per germline. This CDR3 contains 14 residues. The CDR3 DNA is TGTGCCAGCTCACCACGTCGGGGCTCCTACGAGCAGTACTTC. Its protein product is CASSPRRGSYEQYF.